This T cell receptor (beta chain) was sequenced for a study of post-analysis software for immune sequencing data. Across the study: The study covered relapsing-remitting, secondary progressive and progressive-relapsing courses of multiple sclerosis. Overall study findings and caveats: Those with multiple sclerosis, the patient group, showed significantly lower normalized Chao1 diversity than controls. Samples sharing a preparation batch grouped tightly together when assessed by F measure. With TRBV5-6, TRBV5-1 and TRBV20-1 included, several TRBV segments were more frequent in patients than in controls.

CDR1 is KGHSH and CDR2 is LQKENI in the germline V gene. V lost 2 bases to trimming and J lost 3 bases, with 7 bases between them. This CDR3 region has 13 residues. TCR beta cDNA libraries included unique molecular identifiers. Once about 0.95 to 10 million T cells were used, roughly 0.5 million cDNA molecules resulted. TCRdb redid the calling of the PCR reads with MiXCR, one entry per CDR3 protein. The sample records 600,000 to 700,000 distinct CDR3 sequences, about 60% being singletons. Notes on this clonotype: The antigen is not known.

The TCR comes from a girl aged 2-10 years with multiple sclerosis. Sample: blood. This chain joins TRBV18 and TRBJ1-2, with D unclear. The CDR3 protein is CASSPGEDYGYTF. The CDR3 nucleotides read TGTGCCAGCTCACCAGGGGAGGACTATGGCTACACCTTC.